Listed below are T cell receptor beta chains from one sample, sequenced in a study of OX40 agonist ivuxolimab in advanced cancers. Sequencing used immunoSEQ multiplex PCR; TCRdb keeps in-frame clones, though not all of them. The table shows some 10,000 clones, with 60% to 70% occurring only once. The sample was CD4+ or CD8+ T cells sorted from blood, taken in a trial of the OX40 agonist ivuxolimab. These receptor sequences come from an adult with an advanced solid tumor such as melanoma, head and neck, liver or kidney cancer. Each CDR3 is given with its conserved first and last residue. A D gene is named only where the DNA matches it firmly. Size tells how often a clone was seen (once, few, many) or the class of an expanded clone, and some rows leave it out.

V gene	J gene	clone size	D gene	CDR3 DNA	CDR3 protein
TRBV4-2	TRBJ1-6	.	.	TGTGCCAGCAGCCAAGTGGGGCCTGTCCATAATTCACCCCTCCACTTT	CASSQVGPVHNSPLHF
TRBV6-1	TRBJ2-4	.	.	TGTGCCAGCAGTGCTGGACTTATCTTAGCCAAAAACATTCAGTACTTC	CASSAGLILAKNIQYF
TRBV5-6	TRBJ2-1	.	TRBD1	TGTGCCAGCAGCCAAGATCGAGGACAGGGGTCCCCCTACAATGAGCAGTTCTTC	CASSQDRGQGSPYNEQFF
TRBV6-9	TRBJ1-5	once	TRBD1	TGTGCCAGCAGTCAGACAGGGCTTGGGGAGCCCCAGCATTTT	CASSQTGLGEPQHF
TRBV6-4	TRBJ2-1	.	.	TGTGCCAGCAGTGACTCCTACAATGAGCAGTTCTTC	CASSDSYNEQFF
TRBV2	TRBJ1-1	once	.	TGTGCCAGCAGGGTCCTGCTAGTTGAAGCTTTCTTT	CASRVLLVEAFF
TRBV7-8	TRBJ2-7	few	TRBD1	TGTGCCAGCAGACAAGGGGGGGCCGGGACAGGGCGAAACGAGCAGTACTTC	CASRQGGAGTGRNEQYF
TRBV6-9	TRBJ1-2	.	TRBD1	TGTGCCAGCATTACGAGGGGGCGCACAGCTAACTATGGCTACACCTTC	CASITRGRTANYGYTF
TRBV2	TRBJ2-2	.	.	TGTGCCAGCAGTGAAGGGGAGGATCGAGTCGGGGAGCTGTTTTTT	CASSEGEDRVGELFF
TRBV2	TRBJ2-1	once	.	TGTGCCAGCAGCCAAAGGGGGGGGTCTAGCGGTGGAGTAGTTAATGAGCAGTTCTTC	CASSQRGGSSGGVVNEQFF
TRBV7-6	TRBJ1-1	.	.	TGTGCCAGCGAGGAGGCCTCGGGCACTGAAGCTTTCTTT	CASEEASGTEAFF
TRBV10-3	TRBJ2-7	few	TRBD2	TGTGCCATCAGTCCTAGCGGGAGCTCCTACGAGCAGTACTTC	CAISPSGSSYEQYF
TRBV27	TRBJ2-1	medium-sized	TRBD2	TGTGCCAGCTACGGGACTAGCGGGAGTTATGAGCAGTTCTTC	CASYGTSGSYEQFF
TRBV4-1	TRBJ2-7	few	.	TGCGCCAGCAGCCATGGCGGGGCGAGCTCCTACGAGCAGTACTTC	CASSHGGASSYEQYF
TRBV9	TRBJ1-3	few	.	TGTGCCAGCAGCCTAGATGGTGGAGACGGAAACACCATATATTTT	CASSLDGGDGNTIYF
TRBV7-9	TRBJ2-2	once	.	TGTGCCAGCAGTTATCTGGGGAACACCGGGGAGCTGTTTTTT	CASSYLGNTGELFF
TRBV2	TRBJ1-2	.	.	TGTGCCAGCAGTGAAGCGCTTTTTGAAGCGCTGGGCTACGGCTACACCTTC	CASSEALFEALGYGYTF
TRBV7-8	TRBJ2-2	.	.	TGTGCCAGCAGCTTCGTCCGGGATGGGCTCGGGGAGCTGTTTTTT	CASSFVRDGLGELFF
TRBV9	TRBJ2-1	once	.	TGTGCCAGCAGCGTAGCTGGATACTCCTACAATGAGCAGTTCTTC	CASSVAGYSYNEQFF
TRBV5-1	TRBJ2-3	once	TRBD1	TGCGCCAGCAGCCCCCAGGGACAGGGAGTAGATACGCAGTATTTT	CASSPQGQGVDTQYF
TRBV2	TRBJ2-5	once	.	TGTGCCAGCAGTGACGACGGACAAGAGACCCAGTACTTC	CASSDDGQETQYF
TRBV28	TRBJ2-7	.	.	TGTGCCAGCAGTTTAGAGGTCCGGAATGGTATACAGTACTTC	CASSLEVRNGIQYF
TRBV27	TRBJ2-1	.	.	TGTGCCAGCAGTTTATCGAGGCTGAATGAGCAGTTCTTC	CASSLSRLNEQFF
TRBV10-3	TRBJ1-1	few	.	TGTGCCATCAGTGATGGCGGCAGGGTGAACACTGAAGCTTTCTTT	CAISDGGRVNTEAFF
TRBV7-9	TRBJ2-1	few	TRBD2	TGTGCCAGCACTTGGGGGAGGGAAGACAATGAGCAGTTCTTC	CASTWGREDNEQFF
TRBV7-6	TRBJ1-1	.	.	TGTGCCAGCAGCTTCGCTGGGGACGGTGAAGCTTTCTTT	CASSFAGDGEAFF
TRBV7-3	TRBJ1-1	few	.	TGTGCCAGCAGCTGGGACGTTGGAGCTGAAGCTTTCTTT	CASSWDVGAEAFF
TRBV11-2	TRBJ1-5	.	.	TGTGCCAGCAGCTTAGAGGCGTGGGAGCCCCAGCATTTT	CASSLEAWEPQHF
TRBV7-9	TRBJ2-5	.	TRBD2	TGTGCCAGCAGCTTAGTCCAGCGGGAGGATATCCAGTACTTC	CASSLVQREDIQYF
TRBV7-6	TRBJ2-1	.	.	TGTGCCAGCAGCTATCGAACCGACCGAGAGCAGTTCTTC	CASSYRTDREQFF